These 10 T cell receptor beta chains were sequenced from one sample in a study of CD8+CD57+ T cells in acquired aplastic anemia (dated by TCRdb to 2016 to 2019). Instrument on record: Illumina HiSeq 2000. Genomic DNA was used as template for profiling of TCR beta VDJ combinations and CDR3 sequences. TCRdb redid the processing of the public reads, applying fastp at Q25 and MiXCR, and retained in-frame beta chains. Rows matching on CDR3 protein sequence are summarized as one entry with the most common DNA and genes. The sample has over 150,000 distinct CDR3 sequences on record, 54% of them singletons. Jointly, the top ten make up roughly 15% of the sample. Material for sequencing was sorted CD4+, CD8+, or CD8+CD57+ T cells (not recorded which) from PBMCs. Every receptor here comes from a human donor in good health, serving as a control.

The chain joins TRBV7-9 to TRBJ1-4; 9 positions match TRBD1. The CDR3 has 15 residues. Trimming removed 4 bases from V and 11 bases from J; junction bases left unmatched: 11. Germline-derived CDR1 and CDR2 are SEHNR and FQNEAQ (reference sequence). CDR3 protein: CASSSRTGAGEKLFF. The CDR3 DNA follows: TGTGCCAGCAGCTCGAGGACAGGGGCGGGAGAGAAACTGTTTTTT.

This clonotype was seen at least ten times. The rearrangement links TRBV19 to TRBJ1-2; 7 bases match TRBD1. CDR1 is LNHDA and CDR2 is SQIVND in the germline V gene (reference sequence). The CDR3 sequence is 15 residues long. V shed 5 bases and J 6 bases; nucleotides not matched to a gene: 12. DNA for the CDR3: TGTGCCAGTAGTGACAGCCCGACAGGGAAGCATGGCTACACCTTC. Its protein product is CASSDSPTGKHGYTF.

Concerning this clonotype itself: Compared with germline, one end of the junction differs, possibly owing to a read error. The chain combines TRBV7-2 with TRBJ2-6; the match to TRBD1 covers 7 bases. CDR3 length: 12 residues. Germline CDR1 is SGHTA and CDR2 is FQGNSA. CDR3 in amino acids: CASKQGLNTEAF. The CDR3 DNA is TGTGCCAGCAAACAGGGGCTCAACACTGAAGCTTTC. Full variable domain (rest looked up from reference TRBV7-2 and TRBJ2-6): GAGVSQSPSNKVTEKGKDVELRCDPISGHTALYWYRQSLGQGLEFLIYFQGNSAPDKSGLPSDRFSAERTGGSVSTLTIQRTQQEDSAVYLCASKQGLNTEAFGAGSRLTVL.

The chain employs TRBV7-8 and TRBJ2-2, with 10 bases lining up with TRBD2. CDR3 size: 15 residues. Germline CDR1 is SGHVS and CDR2 is FQNEAQ. The V segment lost 4 bases and the J segment 1 base; nucleotides outside the gene matches: 0. This chain's CDR3 is CASSSSGGNTGELFF. The CDR3 DNA reads as TGTGCCAGCAGCTCTAGCGGGGGGAACACCGGGGAGCTGTTTTTT.

This clonotype was seen at least ten times. The chain joins TRBV4-1 to TRBJ2-5; 12 bases are a match to TRBD2. CDR3 length: 18 amino acids. V gave up 1 base and J gave up 0 bases; unmatched junction bases: 6. CDR1 and CDR2 from the germline V gene are MGHRA and YSYEKL. The CDR3, as DNA: TGCGCCAGCAGCCAAGTGTCTAGCGGGGGGGGCCACCAAGAGACCCAGTACTTC. Its translation is CASSQVSSGGGHQETQYF.

This clonotype was recorded at least ten times. The chain carries TRBV11-2 and TRBJ1-2, with TRBD1 matching over 12 bases. The CDR3 spans 16 residues. Unmatched junction bases numbered 11, after V lost 5 bases and J lost 7 bases. Looked up from germline, CDR1 is SGHAT and CDR2 is FQNNGV. In nucleotides, the CDR3 is TGTGCCAGCAGCGAACTACCGGGACAGGGGGCGAGTGGCTACACCTTC. Encoded protein: CASSELPGQGASGYTF.

This sequence joins TRBV9 and TRBJ2-1; no reliable D call. Germline V gene lookup returns CDR1 SGDLS and CDR2 YYNGEE. The CDR3 consists of 13 residues. V was pared by 4 bases and J by 9 bases, with 14 bases between. CDR3 sequence reads: CASSYDLLGEQFF. For the CDR3, the DNA is TGTGCCAGCAGCTACGACTTGCTAGGTGAGCAGTTCTTC.

This chain joins TRBV20-1 and TRBJ2-7, with 7 bases fitting TRBD2. Germline V lookup: CDR1 DFQATT, CDR2 SNEGSKA (reference sequence). V shed 3 bases and J 3 bases; nucleotides not matched to a gene: 5. This CDR3 contains 13 residues. CDR3 in amino acids: CSASGTSDYEQYF. The CDR3 DNA reads as TGCAGTGCTAGTGGAACTAGCGACTACGAGCAGTACTTC.

This clonotype showed up many times. This chain links TRBV12-3 or TRBV12-4 with TRBJ1-1; 10 bases agree with TRBD1. J gave up 3 bases and V 8 bases, and 18 bases lay outside the gene matches. This CDR3 spans 18 amino acids. In DNA form, the CDR3 reads TGTGCCAGCCTGGTATGGTCGGACAGGGGGGTAAAGGACACTGAAGCTTTCTTT. Protein: CASLVWSDRGVKDTEAFF.

In regard to this clonotype: The conserved phenylalanine or tryptophan normally closing the CDR3 is absent here, so this likely arose from a read error. This chain links TRBV9 with TRBJ2-2, with D maybe TRBD2 (6 bases). V was clipped by 0 bases and J by 2 bases, with 11 bases between them. Germline values: CDR1 SGDLS, CDR2 YYNGEE. The CDR3 is 16 amino acids. CDR3 nucleotide sequence: TGTGCCAGCAGCGTAGCTGGGAGGAGTAACACCGGGGAGCTGTTTTCT. It translates to CASSVAGRSNTGELFS.